These T cell receptor beta chains were read from a single sample in a study of blood T cell repertoires in COVID-19. Profiled with immunoSEQ multiplex PCR; TCRdb holds only in-frame clones, not every one. The table has 200,000 to 250,000 clones, under 90% seen once. Material for sequencing was peripheral blood. Receptors originate from a man at least 80 years old with acute or convalescent COVID-19. The CDR3 runs from the conserved cysteine through the conserved F or W. D genes are given only for firm matches. Size is stated for part of the rows, as once, few or many counts, or as a class when the clone is expanded.

v_gene: TRBV6-1
d_gene: NA
j_gene: TRBJ2-3
abundance: NA
CDR3aa: CASSEGGARTDTQYF
CDR3nt: TGTGCCAGCAGTGAAGGTGGGGCGCGCACAGATACGCAGTATTTT

v_gene: TRBV2
d_gene: TRBD2
j_gene: TRBJ2-7
abundance: NA
CDR3aa: CASTRREGSHEQYF
CDR3nt: TGTGCCAGCACCCGGCGGGAGGGAAGCCACGAGCAGTACTTC

v_gene: TRBV7-2
d_gene: NA
j_gene: TRBJ2-1
abundance: NA
CDR3aa: CASSLEAAGRGREQFF
CDR3nt: TGTGCCAGCAGCTTAGAGGCGGCCGGGCGGGGAAGGGAGCAGTTCTTC

v_gene: TRBV19
d_gene: TRBD2
j_gene: TRBJ2-7
abundance: NA
CDR3aa: CASSKGTSGRSPSYEQYF
CDR3nt: TGTGCCAGTAGTAAGGGGACTAGCGGGAGGAGCCCCTCCTACGAGCAGTACTTC

v_gene: TRBV5-5
d_gene: TRBD1
j_gene: TRBJ2-7
abundance: NA
CDR3aa: CASSSRTGSAEQYF
CDR3nt: TGTGCCAGCAGCTCCCGGACAGGCTCGGCCGAGCAGTACTTC

v_gene: TRBV13
d_gene: TRBD1
j_gene: TRBJ1-3
abundance: once
CDR3aa: CASSSGQGSGNTIYF
CDR3nt: TGTGCCAGCAGCTCGGGACAGGGCTCTGGAAACACCATATATTTT

v_gene: TRBV27
d_gene: NA
j_gene: TRBJ1-1
abundance: NA
CDR3aa: CASSLYPPRGGVPEAFF
CDR3nt: TGTGCCAGCAGTTTATACCCCCCACGGGGGGGCGTCCCTGAAGCTTTCTTT

v_gene: TRBV4-1
d_gene: NA
j_gene: TRBJ2-7
abundance: NA
CDR3aa: CASSQSEGSQYEQYF
CDR3nt: TGCGCCAGCAGCCAATCGGAGGGCTCGCAGTACGAGCAGTACTTC

v_gene: TRBV30
d_gene: TRBD2
j_gene: TRBJ2-1
abundance: NA
CDR3aa: CAWKGGGRVYNEQFF
CDR3nt: TGTGCCTGGAAGGGGGGCGGGAGGGTCTACAATGAGCAGTTCTTC

v_gene: TRBV5-1
d_gene: TRBD1
j_gene: TRBJ1-2
abundance: NA
CDR3aa: CASAETGGSYGYTF
CDR3nt: TGCGCCAGCGCTGAGACAGGGGGTTCCTATGGCTACACCTTC

v_gene: TRBV30
d_gene: NA
j_gene: TRBJ2-1
abundance: few
CDR3aa: CAWSRDWNNEQFF
CDR3nt: TGTGCCTGGAGCCGCGACTGGAACAATGAGCAGTTCTTC

v_gene: TRBV6-5
d_gene: TRBD2
j_gene: TRBJ2-3
abundance: NA
CDR3aa: CASRRGTSASDTQYF
CDR3nt: TGTGCCAGCAGGAGGGGGACTAGCGCGTCAGATACGCAGTATTTT

v_gene: TRBV11-2
d_gene: TRBD2
j_gene: TRBJ2-1
abundance: NA
CDR3aa: CASSSPPGRANNEQFF
CDR3nt: TGTGCCAGCAGCTCCCCCCCCGGGAGGGCCAACAATGAGCAGTTCTTC

v_gene: TRBV6-6
d_gene: NA
j_gene: TRBJ2-6
abundance: NA
CDR3aa: CASSLNSGANVLTF
CDR3nt: TGTGCCAGCAGTCTAAACTCTGGGGCCAACGTCCTGACTTTC

v_gene: TRBV7-9
d_gene: TRBD1
j_gene: TRBJ1-6
abundance: NA
CDR3aa: CASSLGQNNSPLHF
CDR3nt: TGTGCCAGCAGCCTGGGACAGAATAATTCACCCCTCCACTTT

v_gene: TRBV5-1
d_gene: NA
j_gene: TRBJ2-7
abundance: NA
CDR3aa: CASSLEDNRDEQYF
CDR3nt: TGCGCCAGCAGCTTGGAGGACAATCGCGACGAGCAGTACTTC

v_gene: TRBV6-5
d_gene: NA
j_gene: TRBJ1-1
abundance: NA
CDR3aa: CASRPTTNTEAFF
CDR3nt: TGTGCCAGCAGGCCGACTACAAACACTGAAGCTTTCTTT

v_gene: TRBV19
d_gene: NA
j_gene: TRBJ1-1
abundance: NA
CDR3aa: CASRATFGTPNTEAFF
CDR3nt: TGTGCCAGTAGAGCTACTTTCGGGACACCGAACACTGAAGCTTTCTTT

v_gene: TRBV5-5
d_gene: NA
j_gene: TRBJ1-4
abundance: NA
CDR3aa: CASSFHNEKLFF
CDR3nt: TGTGCCAGCAGCTTCCATAATGAAAAACTGTTTTTT

v_gene: TRBV29-1
d_gene: TRBD1
j_gene: TRBJ1-2
abundance: NA
CDR3aa: CSVEGQGHGYTF
CDR3nt: TGCAGCGTTGAGGGACAGGGACATGGCTACACCTTC

v_gene: TRBV7-7
d_gene: NA
j_gene: TRBJ2-1
abundance: once
CDR3aa: CASSLVGGRGEQFF
CDR3nt: TGTGCTAGCAGCTTAGTAGGGGGTAGGGGTGAGCAGTTCTTC

v_gene: TRBV5-1
d_gene: NA
j_gene: TRBJ2-1
abundance: once
CDR3aa: CASSFDSLTYEQFF
CDR3nt: TGCGCCAGCAGCTTTGACTCTCTAACCTATGAGCAGTTCTTC

v_gene: TRBV19
d_gene: TRBD2
j_gene: TRBJ2-5
abundance: NA
CDR3aa: CASCERGGSETQYF
CDR3nt: TGTGCCAGTTGCGAACGGGGGGGCAGTGAGACCCAGTACTTC

v_gene: TRBV7-9
d_gene: TRBD2
j_gene: TRBJ2-1
abundance: NA
CDR3aa: CASSTVLAGGHNEQFF
CDR3nt: TGTGCCAGCAGCACAGTACTAGCGGGAGGGCACAATGAGCAGTTCTTC

v_gene: TRBV19
d_gene: NA
j_gene: TRBJ2-7
abundance: NA
CDR3aa: CASSKGTNYEQYF
CDR3nt: TGTGCCAGTAGTAAGGGGACAAATTACGAGCAGTACTTC

v_gene: TRBV2
d_gene: TRBD2
j_gene: TRBJ2-3
abundance: NA
CDR3aa: CASSDRTSLTDTQYF
CDR3nt: TGTGCCAGCAGTGATCGGACTAGTCTTACAGATACGCAGTATTTT

v_gene: TRBV19
d_gene: TRBD1
j_gene: TRBJ1-5
abundance: NA
CDR3aa: CASSIMGTVPNQPQHF
CDR3nt: TGTGCCAGTAGTATAATGGGGACAGTCCCCAATCAGCCCCAGCATTTT

v_gene: TRBV2
d_gene: NA
j_gene: TRBJ2-3
abundance: once
CDR3aa: CASSSTGGTDTQYF
CDR3nt: TGTGCCAGCAGTTCGACAGGCGGGACAGATACGCAGTATTTT

v_gene: TRBV28
d_gene: NA
j_gene: TRBJ1-2
abundance: few
CDR3aa: CASSPGARNYGYTF
CDR3nt: TGTGCCAGCAGTCCTGGGGCCCGTAACTATGGCTACACCTTC

v_gene: TRBV19
d_gene: TRBD1
j_gene: TRBJ1-6
abundance: NA
CDR3aa: CASSIQGARDSPLHF
CDR3nt: TGTGCCAGTAGTATACAGGGGGCTAGGGATTCACCCCTCCACTTT

v_gene: TRBV5-5
d_gene: TRBD1
j_gene: TRBJ2-4
abundance: few
CDR3aa: CASSLGTGTIQYF
CDR3nt: TGTGCCAGCAGCTTGGGGACAGGGACCATTCAGTACTTC

v_gene: TRBV7-2
d_gene: TRBD1
j_gene: TRBJ1-5
abundance: NA
CDR3aa: CASSRQGSSNQPQHF
CDR3nt: TGTGCCAGCAGTCGACAGGGAAGCAGCAATCAGCCCCAGCATTTT

v_gene: TRBV7-9
d_gene: NA
j_gene: TRBJ1-2
abundance: NA
CDR3aa: CASSLVQVLGGYTF
CDR3nt: TGTGCCAGCAGCTTAGTACAGGTTTTGGGTGGCTACACCTTC

v_gene: TRBV3-1/TRBV3-2
d_gene: NA
j_gene: TRBJ2-5
abundance: once
CDR3aa: CATRATETQYF
CDR3nt: TGTGCCACCAGAGCAACGGAGACCCAGTACTTC

v_gene: TRBV5-1
d_gene: TRBD1
j_gene: TRBJ1-5
abundance: NA
CDR3aa: CASSSDRGSNQPQHF
CDR3nt: TGCGCCAGCAGCTCCGACAGGGGTAGCAATCAGCCCCAGCATTTT

v_gene: TRBV6-2/TRBV6-3
d_gene: TRBD1
j_gene: TRBJ1-1
abundance: NA
CDR3aa: CASSYDRVTEAFF
CDR3nt: TGTGCCAGCAGTTACGACAGGGTCACTGAAGCTTTCTTT

v_gene: TRBV15
d_gene: TRBD2
j_gene: TRBJ2-1
abundance: few
CDR3aa: CATSRGTSGAYNEQFF
CDR3nt: TGTGCCACCAGCAGAGGTACTAGCGGGGCCTACAATGAGCAGTTCTTC

v_gene: TRBV3-1/TRBV3-2
d_gene: NA
j_gene: TRBJ1-2
abundance: NA
CDR3aa: CASSQAFGGNYGYTF
CDR3nt: TGTGCCAGCAGCCAAGCCTTTGGGGGGAACTATGGCTACACCTTC

v_gene: TRBV5-6
d_gene: NA
j_gene: TRBJ2-2
abundance: few
CDR3aa: CASSFSLRTNTGELFF
CDR3nt: TGTGCCAGCAGCTTCTCCTTGCGAACGAACACCGGGGAGCTGTTTTTT

v_gene: TRBV19
d_gene: NA
j_gene: TRBJ1-1
abundance: few
CDR3aa: CASSIGAEGFHAEAFF
CDR3nt: TGTGCCAGTAGTATAGGGGCAGAGGGATTTCACGCTGAAGCTTTCTTT

v_gene: TRBV29-1
d_gene: NA
j_gene: TRBJ2-1
abundance: NA
CDR3aa: CSVEDLRDYEQFF
CDR3nt: TGCAGCGTTGAAGATCTAAGGGACTATGAGCAGTTCTTC